The rows below give T cell receptor beta chains drawn from one sample of a study of T cell responses to AZD1222 COVID-19 vaccine. Assay used: immunoSEQ multiplex PCR; TCRdb lists only in-frame clones, some missing. The table records 100,000 to 150,000 clones, 88% of them present only once. The sequences come from peripheral blood, collected on day 0 of AZD1222 vaccination. These receptors all come from an adult in good health. Both conserved end residues are part of each CDR3. D genes are given only for firm matches. Not every row has a clone size; where given, it reads once, few, many or a size class.

v_call: TRBV23-1
d_call: NA
clone_size: once
j_call: TRBJ1-1
cdr3_length: 17
cdr3_aa: CASSQSPRTEMNTEAFF
cdr3_nt: TGCGCCAGCAGTCAATCCCCTCGGACAGAAATGAACACTGAAGCTTTCTTT

v_call: TRBV19
d_call: NA
clone_size: NA
j_call: TRBJ1-6
cdr3_length: 15
cdr3_aa: CASSEPWLGNSPLHF
cdr3_nt: TGTGCCAGTAGTGAGCCGTGGCTGGGTAATTCACCCCTCCACTTT

v_call: TRBV21-1
d_call: NA
clone_size: NA
j_call: TRBJ2-3
cdr3_length: 15
cdr3_aa: CASTRLLYSTDTQYF
cdr3_nt: TGTGCCAGCACAAGGCTACTATATAGCACAGATACGCAGTATTTT

v_call: TRBV12-3/TRBV12-4
d_call: NA
clone_size: NA
j_call: TRBJ1-5
cdr3_length: 13
cdr3_aa: CASKGDSNQPQHF
cdr3_nt: TGTGCCAGCAAAGGGGACAGCAATCAGCCCCAGCATTTT

v_call: TRBV19
d_call: NA
clone_size: NA
j_call: TRBJ1-4
cdr3_length: 14
cdr3_aa: CASSWRQVNEKLFF
cdr3_nt: TGTGCCAGTAGTTGGAGACAGGTTAATGAAAAACTGTTTTTT

v_call: TRBV24-1
d_call: NA
clone_size: NA
j_call: TRBJ1-2
cdr3_length: 14
cdr3_aa: CATSETGKNYGYTF
cdr3_nt: TGTGCCACCAGTGAAACAGGGAAAAACTATGGCTACACCTTC

v_call: TRBV10-3
d_call: TRBD1
clone_size: NA
j_call: TRBJ1-2
cdr3_length: 15
cdr3_aa: CAISESTTGNYGYTF
cdr3_nt: TGTGCCATCAGTGAGTCTACGACAGGGAACTATGGCTACACCTTC

v_call: TRBV3-1/TRBV3-2
d_call: NA
clone_size: NA
j_call: TRBJ2-3
cdr3_length: 15
cdr3_aa: CASSHVTYGGDTQYF
cdr3_nt: TGTGCCAGCAGCCACGTCACATACGGGGGAGATACGCAGTATTTT

v_call: TRBV27
d_call: NA
clone_size: NA
j_call: TRBJ2-7
cdr3_length: 11
cdr3_aa: CASSWEHEQYF
cdr3_nt: TGTGCCAGCAGTTGGGAGCACGAGCAGTACTTC

v_call: TRBV28
d_call: NA
clone_size: few
j_call: TRBJ1-1
cdr3_length: 16
cdr3_aa: CASSLRWQGRNTEAFF
cdr3_nt: TGTGCCAGCAGTTTACGGTGGCAGGGGAGGAACACTGAAGCTTTCTTT

v_call: TRBV11-2
d_call: NA
clone_size: NA
j_call: TRBJ1-6
cdr3_length: 16
cdr3_aa: CASSLDGVGFSSPLHF
cdr3_nt: TGTGCCAGCAGCTTAGATGGGGTGGGGTTTAGTTCACCCCTCCACTTT

v_call: TRBV18
d_call: TRBD2
clone_size: NA
j_call: TRBJ2-1
cdr3_length: 16
cdr3_aa: CASSPFSSGGADEQFF
cdr3_nt: TGTGCCAGCTCACCATTTTCCAGCGGGGGGGCCGATGAGCAGTTCTTC

v_call: TRBV5-1
d_call: NA
clone_size: NA
j_call: TRBJ2-3
cdr3_length: 15
cdr3_aa: CASSLGLAPPDTQYF
cdr3_nt: TGCGCCAGCAGCTTGGGGCTAGCCCCCCCAGATACGCAGTATTTT

v_call: TRBV7-2
d_call: NA
clone_size: NA
j_call: TRBJ2-5
cdr3_length: 12
cdr3_aa: CASRPPGTLMYF
cdr3_nt: TGTGCCAGCAGACCCCCCGGGACGCTAATGTACTTC

v_call: TRBV29-1
d_call: NA
clone_size: NA
j_call: TRBJ1-1
cdr3_length: 12
cdr3_aa: CSVVWAQTEAFF
cdr3_nt: TGCAGCGTTGTCTGGGCGCAAACTGAAGCTTTCTTT

v_call: TRBV27
d_call: TRBD2
clone_size: NA
j_call: TRBJ2-5
cdr3_length: 16
cdr3_aa: CASSRNPAGGQETQYF
cdr3_nt: TGTGCCAGCAGCAGAAATCCAGCGGGGGGCCAAGAGACCCAGTACTTC

v_call: TRBV19
d_call: NA
clone_size: NA
j_call: TRBJ1-2
cdr3_length: 13
cdr3_aa: CASSIGGAYGYTF
cdr3_nt: TGTGCCAGTAGTATAGGAGGAGCCTATGGCTACACCTTC

v_call: TRBV3-1/TRBV3-2
d_call: TRBD2
clone_size: few
j_call: TRBJ2-2
cdr3_length: 15
cdr3_aa: CASSPRGGSPGELFF
cdr3_nt: TGTGCCAGCAGCCCTCGCGGGGGGAGTCCCGGGGAGCTGTTTTTT

v_call: TRBV4-3
d_call: TRBD1
clone_size: NA
j_call: TRBJ1-2
cdr3_length: 13
cdr3_aa: CASSQAGGYGYTF
cdr3_nt: TGCGCCAGCAGCCAAGCAGGGGGCTATGGCTACACCTTC

v_call: TRBV19
d_call: NA
clone_size: NA
j_call: TRBJ1-2
cdr3_length: 13
cdr3_aa: CASTPARGSGYTF
cdr3_nt: TGTGCCAGTACCCCAGCGAGGGGGAGCGGCTACACCTTC

v_call: TRBV7-2
d_call: NA
clone_size: few
j_call: TRBJ1-5
cdr3_length: 13
cdr3_aa: CASSPDRNQPQHF
cdr3_nt: TGTGCCAGCAGCCCAGACAGGAATCAGCCCCAGCATTTT

v_call: TRBV7-2
d_call: TRBD2
clone_size: NA
j_call: TRBJ2-1
cdr3_length: 18
cdr3_aa: CASSLARLAGGRGNEQFF
cdr3_nt: TGTGCCAGCAGCTTAGCGCGCCTAGCGGGGGGCCGGGGCAATGAGCAGTTCTTC

v_call: TRBV29-1
d_call: NA
clone_size: NA
j_call: TRBJ1-1
cdr3_length: 11
cdr3_aa: CSGQGIAEAFF
cdr3_nt: TGCAGCGGTCAGGGTATCGCTGAAGCTTTCTTT

v_call: TRBV4-2
d_call: TRBD1
clone_size: NA
j_call: TRBJ1-2
cdr3_length: 18
cdr3_aa: CASSQVSLRDRTLHGYTF
cdr3_nt: TGTGCCAGCAGCCAAGTCTCCTTACGGGACAGGACGTTACATGGCTACACCTTC

v_call: TRBV6-5
d_call: TRBD1
clone_size: once
j_call: TRBJ1-2
cdr3_length: 15
cdr3_aa: CASSSSGGAIYGYTF
cdr3_nt: TGTGCCAGCAGTAGCTCAGGGGGCGCGATCTATGGCTACACCTTC

v_call: TRBV10-1
d_call: NA
clone_size: NA
j_call: TRBJ2-3
cdr3_length: 14
cdr3_aa: CASSEDRYTDTQYF
cdr3_nt: TGCGCCAGCAGTGAGGACAGGTACACAGATACGCAGTATTTT

v_call: TRBV7-9
d_call: NA
clone_size: few
j_call: TRBJ1-2
cdr3_length: 15
cdr3_aa: CASSLGVAGGFGYTF
cdr3_nt: TGTGCCAGCAGCTTAGGAGTCGCGGGGGGGTTTGGCTACACCTTC

v_call: TRBV3-1/TRBV3-2
d_call: NA
clone_size: NA
j_call: TRBJ1-2
cdr3_length: 13
cdr3_aa: CASSQERVYGYTF
cdr3_nt: TGTGCCAGCAGCCAAGAACGTGTGTATGGCTACACCTTC

v_call: TRBV5-1
d_call: NA
clone_size: NA
j_call: TRBJ1-3
cdr3_length: 15
cdr3_aa: CASSSRGGSGNTIYF
cdr3_nt: TGCGCCAGCAGCTCTCGTGGTGGGTCTGGAAACACCATATATTTT

v_call: TRBV19
d_call: NA
clone_size: NA
j_call: TRBJ1-2
cdr3_length: 15
cdr3_aa: CASSIARLSDYGYTF
cdr3_nt: TGTGCCAGTAGTATAGCCAGGTTATCGGACTATGGCTACACCTTC

v_call: TRBV29-1
d_call: NA
clone_size: NA
j_call: TRBJ1-2
cdr3_length: 13
cdr3_aa: CSAKFGAPYGYTF
cdr3_nt: TGCAGCGCTAAATTTGGGGCTCCGTATGGCTACACCTTC

v_call: TRBV6-1
d_call: NA
clone_size: NA
j_call: TRBJ1-5
cdr3_length: 15
cdr3_aa: CASSEAARDNQPQHF
cdr3_nt: TGTGCCAGCAGTGAAGCGGCCAGGGACAATCAGCCCCAGCATTTT

v_call: TRBV3-1/TRBV3-2
d_call: TRBD2
clone_size: NA
j_call: TRBJ2-3
cdr3_length: 17
cdr3_aa: CASSSSIAGARTDTQYF
cdr3_nt: TGTGCCAGCAGCTCCTCTATAGCGGGGGCGCGCACAGATACGCAGTATTTT

v_call: TRBV7-9
d_call: NA
clone_size: NA
j_call: TRBJ1-4
cdr3_length: 17
cdr3_aa: CASSGGTGIGANEKLFF
cdr3_nt: TGTGCCAGCAGCGGAGGTACAGGGATCGGGGCTAATGAAAAACTGTTTTTT

v_call: TRBV6-2/TRBV6-3
d_call: NA
clone_size: NA
j_call: TRBJ2-5
cdr3_length: 15
cdr3_aa: CASSYEGGSGETQYF
cdr3_nt: TGTGCCAGCAGTTACGAGGGGGGCTCTGGGGAGACCCAGTACTTC

v_call: TRBV20-1
d_call: NA
clone_size: NA
j_call: TRBJ1-2
cdr3_length: 12
cdr3_aa: CSASVAGWGYTF
cdr3_nt: TGCAGTGCTAGTGTCGCAGGATGGGGCTACACCTTC

v_call: TRBV7-9
d_call: NA
clone_size: NA
j_call: TRBJ1-6
cdr3_length: 15
cdr3_aa: CASSPAGRQNSPLHF
cdr3_nt: TGTGCCAGCAGCCCCGCCGGACGGCAAAATTCACCCCTCCACTTT

v_call: TRBV7-6
d_call: TRBD2
clone_size: NA
j_call: TRBJ2-1
cdr3_length: 15
cdr3_aa: CASSRTSGYYNEQFF
cdr3_nt: TGTGCCAGCAGCCGAACTAGCGGCTATTACAATGAGCAGTTCTTC

v_call: TRBV10-2
d_call: TRBD2
clone_size: once
j_call: TRBJ2-7
cdr3_length: 16
cdr3_aa: CASSDVGGGSSYEQYF
cdr3_nt: TGCGCCAGCAGTGACGTTGGGGGGGGGAGCTCCTACGAGCAGTACTTC

v_call: TRBV6-6
d_call: TRBD1
clone_size: NA
j_call: TRBJ2-2
cdr3_length: 16
cdr3_aa: CASRRQGASLTGELFF
cdr3_nt: TGTGCCAGCAGAAGACAGGGGGCGAGTCTTACCGGGGAGCTGTTTTTT

v_call: TRBV5-1
d_call: NA
clone_size: NA
j_call: TRBJ2-1
cdr3_length: 13
cdr3_aa: CASSGVGGNEQFF
cdr3_nt: TGCGCCAGCAGTGGGGTGGGCGGGAATGAGCAGTTCTTC

v_call: TRBV10-3
d_call: TRBD1
clone_size: NA
j_call: TRBJ1-4
cdr3_length: 15
cdr3_aa: CAISEAGQQNEKLFF
cdr3_nt: TGTGCCATCAGTGAGGCGGGACAGCAAAATGAAAAACTGTTTTTT

v_call: TRBV11-2
d_call: TRBD1
clone_size: NA
j_call: TRBJ1-1
cdr3_length: 14
cdr3_aa: CASSRGQGGTEAFF
cdr3_nt: TGTGCCAGCAGCCGTGGACAGGGGGGCACTGAAGCTTTCTTT

v_call: TRBV6-5
d_call: NA
clone_size: NA
j_call: TRBJ1-2
cdr3_length: 14
cdr3_aa: CASSTPATNYGYTF
cdr3_nt: TGTGCCAGCAGTACCCCAGCCACTAACTATGGCTACACCTTC

v_call: TRBV7-2
d_call: NA
clone_size: NA
j_call: TRBJ1-2
cdr3_length: 14
cdr3_aa: CASSLDGQRRGYTF
cdr3_nt: TGTGCCAGCAGCTTGGACGGACAGCGCCGGGGCTACACCTTC

v_call: TRBV6-5
d_call: NA
clone_size: NA
j_call: TRBJ2-2
cdr3_length: 15
cdr3_aa: CASNVIRANTGELFF
cdr3_nt: TGTGCCAGCAACGTCATAAGGGCTAACACCGGGGAGCTGTTTTTT

v_call: TRBV7-2
d_call: TRBD2
clone_size: NA
j_call: TRBJ2-1
cdr3_length: 15
cdr3_aa: CASSFAGLVLGEQFF
cdr3_nt: TGTGCCAGCAGCTTTGCAGGACTAGTTTTAGGTGAGCAGTTCTTC

v_call: TRBV6-2/TRBV6-3
d_call: NA
clone_size: few
j_call: TRBJ1-2
cdr3_length: 12
cdr3_aa: CASSYFDYGYTF
cdr3_nt: TGTGCCAGCAGTTATTTTGACTATGGCTACACCTTC

v_call: TRBV18
d_call: NA
clone_size: NA
j_call: TRBJ1-1
cdr3_length: 15
cdr3_aa: CASSRSTQMGAEAFF
cdr3_nt: TGTGCCAGCTCACGTTCGACCCAGATGGGAGCTGAAGCTTTCTTT

v_call: TRBV5-5
d_call: NA
clone_size: NA
j_call: TRBJ1-5
cdr3_length: 15
cdr3_aa: CASSSTGDPNQPQHF
cdr3_nt: TGTGCCAGCAGCTCGACGGGTGACCCCAATCAGCCCCAGCATTTT

v_call: TRBV15
d_call: NA
clone_size: NA
j_call: TRBJ2-3
cdr3_length: 16
cdr3_aa: CATSRDHIASTDTQYF
cdr3_nt: TGTGCCACCAGCAGAGATCACATCGCTAGCACAGATACGCAGTATTTT

v_call: TRBV28
d_call: TRBD1
clone_size: NA
j_call: TRBJ2-4
cdr3_length: 14
cdr3_aa: CASSLGQEKNIQYF
cdr3_nt: TGTGCCAGCAGCCTTGGACAGGAGAAAAACATTCAGTACTTC

v_call: TRBV27
d_call: NA
clone_size: few
j_call: TRBJ1-4
cdr3_length: 14
cdr3_aa: CASSFGTIPEKLFF
cdr3_nt: TGTGCCAGCAGTTTCGGGACCATCCCCGAAAAACTGTTTTTT

v_call: TRBV28
d_call: NA
clone_size: NA
j_call: TRBJ1-1
cdr3_length: 14
cdr3_aa: CASSLPGLNTEAFF
cdr3_nt: TGTGCCAGCAGTTTACCGGGGCTGAACACTGAAGCTTTCTTT

v_call: TRBV6-5
d_call: NA
clone_size: NA
j_call: TRBJ2-3
cdr3_length: 15
cdr3_aa: CASSYSGTSSDTQYF
cdr3_nt: TGTGCCAGCAGTTACTCGGGAACCTCCTCAGATACGCAGTATTTT